The sequence of this TCR beta chain was determined in a study of Ad26.COV2.S vaccination and SARS-CoV-2 variants. Broader study findings: Possible underestimation of total T cell responses by the TCR breadth and depth analyses was noted.

This CDR3 has 15 residues. From germline, CDR1 is SGHTA and CDR2 FQGNSA. Between the trimmed V and J ends, which lost 4 bases and 4 bases, there was a span of 15 bases. On this clone itself: The antigen is unknown.

As for treatment: around 19 received Ad26.COV2.S at low or high dose, single or two shots; roughly five received placebo; per-sample allocation not given. Sample collection was performed on day 63 after the first vaccine or placebo injection. Using immunoSEQ multiplex PCR, the repertoire was profiled, and TCRdb retains in-frame clones only, with some absent. The table lists hundreds of thousands of clones, around 87% of them singletons. This TCR came from a person aged 18-65 years who received the Ad26.COV2.S COVID-19 vaccine or a placebo. The chain carries TRBV7-2 and TRBJ2-3, with a weak D call TRBD2 (6 bases). Sequenced here: peripheral blood, sampled in a trial of Ad26.COV2.S vaccine versus placebo. As DNA, the CDR3 is TGTGCCAGCAGCTCGGGGGACCCCTGGGCAGATACGCAGTATTTT. The encoded protein is CASSSGDPWADTQYF.